Here is one TCR beta chain with its context. Its antigen is undetermined. This sample was included in a study of T-cell reconstitution after alpha-beta-depleted transplantation in children. Unique molecular identifiers were used to barcode this TCRbeta library. TCRdb analysed the PCR reads with MiXCR anew, one entry per CDR3 protein. The repertoire holds approximately 1,000,000 distinct CDR3 sequences, with roughly 31% as singletons. The study, taken as a whole, reports: T-cell numbers and diversity, one year after transplant, stemmed largely from T cells that were newly produced. Surviving recipient T cells and thymic progenitors accounted for the high day-60 TCRbeta diversity observed in some patients. Reports say that about two months after transplant, the alpha-beta T cells came out of several hundred graft clones that had expanded.

The CDR3 loop spans 14 amino acids. V gave up 4 bases and J gave up 6 bases; unmatched junction bases: 7. The genes are TRBV12-3 or TRBV12-4 and TRBJ1-1; 8 nucleotides match TRBD1. Here the sequenced sample was PBMCs, mostly from graft donor cells, taken 360 days after TCRalphabeta/CD19-depleted stem cell transplant. This TCR came from a boy younger than two who had a stem cell transplant for SCID, so the T cells may come from the graft donor. The CDR3, as DNA: TGTGCCAGCAGTTCGTCGGACAGGGACTCTGAAGCTTTCTTT. Residues: CASSSSDRDSEAFF.